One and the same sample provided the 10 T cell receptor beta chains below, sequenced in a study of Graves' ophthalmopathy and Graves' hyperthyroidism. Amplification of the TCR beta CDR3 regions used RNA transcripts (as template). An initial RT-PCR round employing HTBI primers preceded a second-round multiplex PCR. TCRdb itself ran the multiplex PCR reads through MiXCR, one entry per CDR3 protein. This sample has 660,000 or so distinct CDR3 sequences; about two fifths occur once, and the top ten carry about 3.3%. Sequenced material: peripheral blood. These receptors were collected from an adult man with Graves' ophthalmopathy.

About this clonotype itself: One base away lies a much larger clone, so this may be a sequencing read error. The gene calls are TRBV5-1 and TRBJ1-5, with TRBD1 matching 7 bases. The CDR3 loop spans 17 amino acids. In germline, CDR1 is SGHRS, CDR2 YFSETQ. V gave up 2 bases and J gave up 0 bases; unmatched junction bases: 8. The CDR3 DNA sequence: TGCGCCAGCAGCTTATCTCCACAGGGGTATAGCAATCAGCCCCAGCATTTT. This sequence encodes CASSLSPQGYSNQPQHF.

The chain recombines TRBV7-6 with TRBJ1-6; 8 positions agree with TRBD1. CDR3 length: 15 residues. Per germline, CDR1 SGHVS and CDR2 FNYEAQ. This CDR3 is CARTSIQGDNSPLHF. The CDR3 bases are TGTGCTAGGACCTCCATACAGGGGGATAATTCACCCCTCCACTTT.

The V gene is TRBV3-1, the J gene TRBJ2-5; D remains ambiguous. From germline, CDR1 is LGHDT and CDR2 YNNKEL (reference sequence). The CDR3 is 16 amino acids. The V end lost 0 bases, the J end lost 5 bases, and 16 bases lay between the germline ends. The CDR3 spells CASSQEGELLEETQYF. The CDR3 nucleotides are TGTGCCAGCAGCCAAGAAGGCGAGCTCCTCGAGGAGACCCAGTACTTC.

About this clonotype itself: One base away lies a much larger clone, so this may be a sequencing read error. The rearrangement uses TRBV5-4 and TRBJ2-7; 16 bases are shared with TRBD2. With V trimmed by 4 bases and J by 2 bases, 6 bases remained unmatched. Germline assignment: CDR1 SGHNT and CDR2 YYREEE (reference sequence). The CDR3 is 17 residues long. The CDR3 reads CASSNPGLAGGTYEQYF. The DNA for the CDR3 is TGTGCCAGCAGCAACCCGGGACTAGCGGGGGGGACCTACGAGCAGTACTTC.

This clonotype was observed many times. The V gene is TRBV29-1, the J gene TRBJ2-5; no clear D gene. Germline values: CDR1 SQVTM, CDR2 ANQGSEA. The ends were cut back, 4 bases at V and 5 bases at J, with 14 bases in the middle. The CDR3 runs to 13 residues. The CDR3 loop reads CSVVLDPRETQYF. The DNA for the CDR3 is TGCAGCGTTGTTTTGGACCCGCGGGAGACCCAGTACTTC.

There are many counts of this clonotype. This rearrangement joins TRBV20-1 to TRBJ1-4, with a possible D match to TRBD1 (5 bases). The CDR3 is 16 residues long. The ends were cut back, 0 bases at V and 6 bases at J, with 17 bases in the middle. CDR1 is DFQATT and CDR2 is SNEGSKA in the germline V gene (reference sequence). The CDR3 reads CSAREYIQGTDEKLFF. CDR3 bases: TGCAGTGCTAGAGAGTATATTCAGGGAACGGATGAAAAACTGTTTTTT.

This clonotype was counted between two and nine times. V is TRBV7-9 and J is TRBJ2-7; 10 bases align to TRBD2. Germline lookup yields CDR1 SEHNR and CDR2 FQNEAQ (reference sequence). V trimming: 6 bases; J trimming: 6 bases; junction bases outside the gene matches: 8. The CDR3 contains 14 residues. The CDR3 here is CASRGAGGPIEQYF. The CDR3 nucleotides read TGTGCCAGCAGGGGAGCGGGAGGGCCAATCGAGCAGTACTTC.

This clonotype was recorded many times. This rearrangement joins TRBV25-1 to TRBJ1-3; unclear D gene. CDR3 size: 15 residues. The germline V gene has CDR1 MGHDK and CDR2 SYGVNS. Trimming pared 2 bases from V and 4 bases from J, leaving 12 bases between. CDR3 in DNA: TGTGCCAGCAGTGAAGTTGGAGGGCGAGGAAACACCATATATTTT. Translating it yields CASSEVGGRGNTIYF.

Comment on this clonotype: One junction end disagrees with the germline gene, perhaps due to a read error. CDR3 sequence (DNA): TGTGCCAGCAGTTCAGCTAGCCTCGAGCAGTGCTTC. Its protein is CASSSASLEQCF. The chain uses TRBV12-3 or TRBV12-4 and TRBJ2-7, with a weak D call TRBD2 (5 bases). The CDR3 spans 12 residues.

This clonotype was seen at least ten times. The CDR3 bases are TGCGCCAGCAGCCAACAGGACAGTAGCAATCAGCCCCAGCATTTT. It yields the protein CASSQQDSSNQPQHF. The chain is built from TRBV4-1 and TRBJ1-5; weak D call: TRBD1 (6 bases). The germline V gene has CDR1 MGHRA and CDR2 YSYEKL. The V end was cut by 2 bases, the J end by 0 bases, with 8 bases between. This CDR3 comprises 15 residues.